Sequencing of this TCR beta chain was carried out in a study of blood T cell repertoires in COVID-19. In the study overall: COVID-19 samples from acute and convalescent phases originated in the United States, Italy and Spain.

Assay used: immunoSEQ multiplex PCR; TCRdb lists only in-frame clones, some missing. The table records 150,000 to 200,000 clones, 70% to 85% of them present only once. The CDR3 loop spans 17 amino acids. V shed 0 bases, J shed 0 bases, and the junction held 4 bases outside the gene matches. Germline V CDR1 and CDR2: SGHRS, YFSETQ. V and J are TRBV5-1 and TRBJ2-3, with 10 bases lining up with TRBD2. The source material was peripheral blood. The receptor was derived from an elderly woman with acute or convalescent COVID-19. The CDR3 DNA is TGCGCCAGCAGCTTGGGGGCACTAGCGGGGAGCACAGATACGCAGTATTTT. It is translated as CASSLGALAGSTDTQYF. The complete variable domain, with remaining parts taken from reference TRBV5-1 and TRBJ2-3, reads KAGVTQTPRYLIKTRGQQVTLSCSPISGHRSVSWYQQTPGQGLQFLFEYFSETQRNKGNFPGRFSGRQFSNSRSEMNVSTLELGDSALYLCASSLGALAGSTDTQYFGPGTRLTVL.